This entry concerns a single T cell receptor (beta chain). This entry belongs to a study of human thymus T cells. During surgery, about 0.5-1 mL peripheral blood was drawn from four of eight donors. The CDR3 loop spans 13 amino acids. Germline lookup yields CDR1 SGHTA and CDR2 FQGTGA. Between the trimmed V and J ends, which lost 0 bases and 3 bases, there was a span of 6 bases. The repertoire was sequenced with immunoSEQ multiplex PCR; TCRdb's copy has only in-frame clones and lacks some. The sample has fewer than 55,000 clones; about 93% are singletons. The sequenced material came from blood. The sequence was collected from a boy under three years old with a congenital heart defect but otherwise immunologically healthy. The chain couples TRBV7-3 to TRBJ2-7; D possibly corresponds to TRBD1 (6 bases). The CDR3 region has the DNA TGTGCCAGCAGCTTAACAGGGGGCTACGAGCAGTACTTC. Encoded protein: CASSLTGGYEQYF.